This T cell receptor beta chain was recovered during a study of T-cell reconstitution after alpha-beta-depleted transplantation in children. Germline CDR1 is SEHNR and CDR2 is FQNEAQ (reference sequence). The CDR3 length is 15 residues. V gave up 2 bases and J gave up 0 bases, with 7 bases separating them. Notes on the study in general: Approximately two months post-transplant, alpha-beta T cells reportedly originated from several hundred expanded graft clones. T-cell numbers and diversity one year post-transplant derived largely from freshly generated T cells.

Preparation of the TCRbeta library involved a method that used unique molecular identifiers. TCRdb reprocessed the PCR reads via MiXCR and lists one record per CDR3 protein. The sample yields approximately 980,000 distinct CDR3 sequences, about 29% seen once. Regarding this clonotype: Its antigen remains unidentified.

The chain employs TRBV7-9 and TRBJ2-2; D gene uncertain. This clonotype was sampled from a boy under three years old who had a stem cell transplant for SCID, so the T cells may come from the graft donor. Sample: PBMCs, mostly from graft donor cells, taken 360 days after TCRalphabeta/CD19-depleted stem cell transplant. This chain's CDR3 is CASSLTLSNTGELFF. The CDR3 DNA reads as TGTGCCAGCAGCTTAACCCTATCGAACACCGGGGAGCTGTTTTTT.